The 27 T cell receptor beta chains listed next were all sequenced from one sample in a study of T cells in Graves' hyperthyroidism and ophthalmopathy. Amplification targeted TCR beta CDR3 regions from RNA transcripts. TCR CDR3 regions were first amplified by RT-PCR with HTBI primers. TCRdb re-called the multiplex PCR reads through MiXCR, storing one row per CDR3 protein. The sample gives roughly 560,000 distinct CDR3 sequences, roughly 14% of which show up once; 4.3% is in the top ten. The material sequenced was blood. These receptors were taken from a woman aged 40 to 49 with Graves' ophthalmopathy.

On this clonotype itself: A much bigger clone sits one base away, suggesting this may be a read error. V gene TRBV6-1 combines with J gene TRBJ1-5; D is possibly TRBD1 (5 bases). The CDR3 loop spans 15 amino acids. The germline CDR1 and CDR2 sequences are MNHNS and SASEGT. The CDR3 coding sequence is TGTACCAGTGGGGACTTTTGGGTAGTAAATCAGCCCCAGCATTTT. It yields the protein CTSGDFWVVNQPQHF.

The gene calls are TRBV2 and TRBJ1-1; D is possibly TRBD1 (5 bases). The V and J ends lost 8 bases and 10 bases respectively, with 23 bases between them. This CDR3 region has 14 residues. Germline assignment: CDR1 SNHLY and CDR2 FYNNEI. CDR3: CASPPPKGLLVAFF. CDR3 in DNA: TGTGCCAGCCCCCCCCCAAAGGGGCTCCTGGTAGCTTTCTTT.

The genes are TRBV11-3 and TRBJ2-1, with D possibly being TRBD1 (6 bases). The CDR3 loop spans 16 amino acids. Trimming shortened V by 0 bases and J by 2 bases, and 11 bases separated the two germline ends. From germline, CDR1 is SGHNT and CDR2 YENEEA. In DNA, the CDR3 is TGTGCCAGCAGCTTAGAGAAAAGGGACACCTACAATGAGCAGTTCTTC. Translation gives CASSLEKRDTYNEQFF.

This clonotype has at least ten counts. The chain links TRBV7-8 to TRBJ1-5, with D tentatively TRBD1 (5 bases). The CDR3 has 17 amino acids. V was cut by 1 base and J by 0 bases, with 13 bases left in between. Germline loops: CDR1 SGHVS, CDR2 FQNEAQ. The CDR3, as DNA: TGTGCCAGCAGCTTAGGATTCCAGGGCTATAGCAATCAGCCCCAGCATTTT. Its translation is CASSLGFQGYSNQPQHF.

The sample holds many counts of this clonotype. The chain combines TRBV12-3 or TRBV12-4 with TRBJ2-5, with D perhaps TRBD2 (5 bases). The CDR3 runs 18 residues. The V end was cut by 3 bases, the J end by 4 bases, with 24 bases between. The CDR3 sequence: CASSLSFEYPRDRETQYF. The CDR3 nucleotides read TGTGCCAGCAGTTTGTCTTTTGAGTACCCACGGGATAGAGAGACCCAGTACTTC.

This clonotype was seen ten or more times. The rearrangement links TRBV28 to TRBJ1-2; D perhaps matches TRBD1 (5 bases). V was cut by 2 bases and J by 3 bases, with 10 bases left in between. This CDR3 region has 14 residues. Germline V gene lookup returns CDR1 MDHEN and CDR2 SYDVKM. CDR3 in DNA: TGTGCCAGCAGTTTAGGCAGGGTTTACTATGGCTACACCTTC. This gives the protein CASSLGRVYYGYTF.

This clonotype was seen a handful of times. The chain is built from TRBV6-1 and TRBJ2-2; D possibly corresponds to TRBD2 (6 bases). The germline V gene has CDR1 MNHNS and CDR2 SASEGT. This CDR3 spans 15 amino acids. Trimming pared 1 base from V and 4 bases from J, leaving 10 bases between. In DNA, the CDR3 is TGTGCCAGCAGTGAAGGGGCGGGAATCACCGGGGAGCTGTTTTTT. Translating it yields CASSEGAGITGELFF.

The V and J genes are TRBV7-9 and TRBJ1-1; no reliable D call. V was clipped by 1 base and J by 9 bases, with 12 bases between them. CDR3 length equals 13 residues. The V gene's germline CDR1 is SEHNR and CDR2 FQNEAQ (reference sequence). CDR3 region: CASSLGVGYQAFF. The DNA of the CDR3 is TGTGCCAGCAGCTTAGGGGTAGGCTACCAAGCTTTCTTT.

This clonotype was recorded many times. This sequence joins TRBV30 and TRBJ2-2, with D unclear. The CDR3 length is 13 residues. V was shortened by 3 bases and J by 6 bases, with 11 bases between the two germline ends. Germline assignment: CDR1 GTSNPN and CDR2 SVGIG (reference sequence). CDR3 sequence reads: CAWRHKVSGELFF. DNA for the CDR3: TGTGCCTGGAGACATAAGGTCTCCGGGGAGCTGTTTTTT.

This clonotype has ten or more counts. The chain uses TRBV19 and TRBJ1-2, with 9 bases fitting TRBD1. Trimming removed 6 bases from V and 1 base from J; junction bases left unmatched: 6. CDR1 and CDR2 (germline): LNHDA, SQIVND (reference sequence). This CDR3 is built from 15 residues. The CDR3 reads CASRPTTGGNYGYTF. The CDR3 DNA reads TGTGCCAGTAGGCCGACGACAGGGGGTAACTATGGCTACACCTTC.

This clonotype has ten or more counts. The chain links TRBV6-2 or TRBV6-3 to TRBJ2-6; the D gene is possibly TRBD1 (5 bases). There are 17 residues in the CDR3. V was pared by 7 bases and J by 0 bases, with 16 bases between. Germline CDR1 and CDR2: MNHEY and SVGEGT. For the CDR3, the DNA is TGTGCCAGCAATAATGACAGACATAGCTCTGGGGCCAACGTCCTGACTTTC. It is translated as CASNNDRHSSGANVLTF.

This clonotype occurred many times. The chain is built from TRBV28 and TRBJ2-7, with 10 bases identical to TRBD1. Germline CDR1 reads MDHEN; CDR2 reads SYDVKM. V gave up 6 bases and J gave up 6 bases; unmatched junction bases: 8. CDR3 size: 14 residues. The CDR3 here is CASSSDRGYLEQYF. The DNA for the CDR3 is TGTGCCAGCAGCTCGGACAGGGGGTATCTCGAGCAGTACTTC.

This chain uses TRBV19 with TRBJ1-5; possibly TRBD1 for D (5 bases). This CDR3 is built from 14 residues. Germline V lookup: CDR1 LNHDA, CDR2 SQIVND (reference sequence). The ends were cut back, 10 bases at V and 0 bases at J, with 13 bases in the middle. CDR3 residues: CATKTGGSNQPQHF. For the CDR3, the DNA is TGTGCCACCAAAACGGGGGGTAGCAATCAGCCCCAGCATTTT.

This rearrangement joins TRBV6-2 or TRBV6-3 to TRBJ2-5, with 10 nucleotides matching TRBD2. CDR3 size: 17 residues. Per germline, CDR1 MNHEY and CDR2 SVGEGT. V shed 7 bases, J shed 2 bases, and the junction held 13 bases outside the gene matches. CDR3 in amino acids: CASTPNLAGELQETQYF. For the CDR3, the DNA is TGTGCCAGCACCCCGAACCTAGCGGGAGAGCTGCAAGAGACCCAGTACTTC.

The chain is built from TRBV28 and TRBJ1-1; TRBD1 is a possible D gene (6 bases). The CDR3 is 13 amino acids. The germline V gene encodes CDR1 MDHEN and CDR2 SYDVKM. V was clipped by 3 bases and J by 7 bases, with 12 bases between them. The DNA of the CDR3 is TGTGCCAGCAGTTTTAGTGGGACAATTGAAGCTTTCTTT. Translated: CASSFSGTIEAFF.

Note on this clonotype: Likely a read error: the CDR3 ends without its conserved phenylalanine or tryptophan. This chain connects TRBV30 to TRBJ2-7, with a weak D call TRBD1 (5 bases). The V end lost 2 bases, the J end lost 2 bases, and 16 bases lay between the germline ends. The CDR3 totals 15 residues. Germline V gene lookup returns CDR1 GTSNPN and CDR2 SVGIG (reference sequence). CDR3 coding DNA: TGTGCCTGGAGTCTTTATGGGGCAGGGACCTACGAGCAGTACCTC. Residues: CAWSLYGAGTYEQYL.

Many counts were recorded for this clonotype. The rearrangement joins TRBV12-3 or TRBV12-4 to TRBJ1-5; 7 bases are a match to TRBD1. Unmatched junction bases numbered 8, after V lost 5 bases and J lost 4 bases. The CDR3 is 15 amino acids. The CDR3 nucleotides read TGTGCCAGCAGTACGGACAGGACGGGAAATCAGCCCCAGCATTTT. Its protein product is CASSTDRTGNQPQHF.

The chain joins TRBV30 to TRBJ2-7, with TRBD1 identical over 8 bases. Germline loops: CDR1 GTSNPN, CDR2 SVGIG (reference sequence). This CDR3 is 13 amino acids long. With V trimmed by 3 bases and J by 5 bases, 6 bases remained unmatched. The CDR3 sequence is CAWSGQGFNEQYF. The CDR3 nucleotides read TGTGCCTGGAGCGGACAGGGCTTCAACGAGCAGTACTTC.

Only a few counts were recorded for this clonotype. V usage is TRBV4-1 and J usage is TRBJ2-7; perhaps D is TRBD1 or TRBD2 (7 bases each). Looked up from germline, CDR1 is MGHRA and CDR2 is YSYEKL. V shed 5 bases and J shed 2 bases, with 16 bases lying between them. The CDR3 spans 15 residues. The CDR3 DNA is TGCGCCAGCAGCATTCGACAGGGAGGGACCTACGAGCAGTACTTC. It yields the protein CASSIRQGGTYEQYF.

This clonotype has at least ten counts. The chain joins TRBV6-5 to TRBJ1-2; TRBD1 is a possible D gene (5 bases). Per germline, CDR1 MNHEY and CDR2 SVGAGI. The ends were cut back, 7 bases at V and 2 bases at J, with 8 bases in the middle. The CDR3 runs 12 residues. The CDR3 reads CASKRQNYGYTF. CDR3 coding DNA: TGTGCCAGCAAACGACAGAACTATGGCTACACCTTC.

This clonotype was counted ten times or more. The chain recombines TRBV7-9 with TRBJ1-2, with D unresolved. This CDR3 has 14 residues. With 3 bases removed from V and 4 bases from J, the gap between germline ends came to 12 bases. The germline gives CDR1 SEHNR, CDR2 FQNEAQ (reference sequence). As DNA, the CDR3 is TGTGCCAGCAGCTTCGGCTCCAAGTTCTATGGCTACACCTTC. This sequence encodes CASSFGSKFYGYTF.

The chain links TRBV19 to TRBJ1-4, with 10 bases matching TRBD1. Germline trimming cut 6 bases from V and 0 bases from J; bases unmatched to any gene: 10. Germline values: CDR1 LNHDA, CDR2 SQIVND (reference sequence). The CDR3 spans 18 residues. The CDR3 protein is CASRRTGGRSATNEKLFF. The CDR3 nucleotides read TGTGCCAGTAGGAGGACAGGGGGTCGGAGCGCAACTAATGAAAAACTGTTTTTT.

This clonotype has at least ten counts. The J gene is TRBJ1-1, the V gene TRBV4-1, with D unresolved. There are 14 residues in the CDR3. The V end was cut by 4 bases, the J end by 1 base, with 10 bases between. Germline V gene data show CDR1 as MGHRA and CDR2 as YSYEKL. The CDR3 here is CASSLLGTNTEAFF. CDR3 bases: TGCGCCAGCAGCCTGCTGGGTACGAACACTGAAGCTTTCTTT.

The rearrangement links TRBV19 to TRBJ1-1, with 9 nucleotides matching TRBD1. The V and J ends lost 7 bases and 10 bases, in that order; junction bases with no gene match: 10. The CDR3 covers 13 residues. CDR1 and CDR2 (germline): LNHDA, SQIVND (reference sequence). CDR3 coding DNA: TGTGCCAGTACTTGGACAGGGGAAAGGGGAGCTTTCTTT. Translation gives CASTWTGERGAFF.

This clonotype occurred many times. The rearrangement links TRBV28 to TRBJ2-7; no firm D call. This CDR3 region has 13 residues. The ends were cut back, 7 bases at V and 5 bases at J, with 15 bases in the middle. Germline V gene lookup returns CDR1 MDHEN and CDR2 SYDVKM. The DNA for the CDR3 is TGTGCCAGCAACTCGGGCCTTATAAACGAGCAGTACTTC. It is translated as CASNSGLINEQYF.

This clonotype showed up many times. This chain links TRBV11-2 with TRBJ1-1, with D maybe TRBD1 (6 bases). With 1 base removed from V and 1 base from J, the gap between germline ends came to 13 bases. The CDR3 consists of 16 residues. Germline values: CDR1 SGHAT, CDR2 FQNNGV. The chain's CDR3 is CASSLVAGAWNTEAFF. Written as DNA, the CDR3 is TGTGCCAGCAGCTTAGTGGCAGGGGCTTGGAACACTGAAGCTTTCTTT.

This clonotype appeared many times. V usage is TRBV7-2 and J usage is TRBJ1-5; TRBD1 might be the D (5 bases). With 5 bases removed from V and 3 bases from J, the gap between germline ends came to 14 bases. Germline V gene data show CDR1 as SGHTA and CDR2 as FQGNSA. CDR3 size: 15 residues. The CDR3 reads CASSIPGLLNQPQHF. CDR3 bases: TGTGCCAGCAGCATCCCGGGACTGCTCAATCAGCCCCAGCATTTT. Filled out from reference TRBV7-2 and TRBJ1-5, the complete variable domain reads GAGVSQSPSNKVTEKGKDVELRCDPISGHTALYWYRQSLGQGLEFLIYFQGNSAPDKSGLPSDRFSAERTGGSVSTLTIQRTQQEDSAVYLCASSIPGLLNQPQHFGDGTRLSIL.